The present TCR beta chain was sequenced within a study of blood T cell repertoires in COVID-19. This clone was observed a few times. The junction does not match germline at one end; this may be a read error. Germline V lookup: CDR1 LGHDT, CDR2 YNNKEL (reference sequence). This CDR3 has 16 amino acids. TCRdb's copy holds only in-frame clones and misses some; the assay was immunoSEQ multiplex PCR. The sample records 350,000 to 450,000 clones, about 87% being singletons. The sequence was collected from an older woman with COVID-19, enrolled during active disease. The chain couples TRBV3-1 (or the pseudogene TRBV3-2) to TRBJ2-2, with 8 bases lining up with TRBD2. Sequenced material: peripheral blood. The CDR3 DNA sequence: TGTGCCAGCAGTCAAGAGGTAGCGGGGTGGACCGGGGAGCTGTTTTTT. It yields the protein CASSQEVAGWTGELFF.